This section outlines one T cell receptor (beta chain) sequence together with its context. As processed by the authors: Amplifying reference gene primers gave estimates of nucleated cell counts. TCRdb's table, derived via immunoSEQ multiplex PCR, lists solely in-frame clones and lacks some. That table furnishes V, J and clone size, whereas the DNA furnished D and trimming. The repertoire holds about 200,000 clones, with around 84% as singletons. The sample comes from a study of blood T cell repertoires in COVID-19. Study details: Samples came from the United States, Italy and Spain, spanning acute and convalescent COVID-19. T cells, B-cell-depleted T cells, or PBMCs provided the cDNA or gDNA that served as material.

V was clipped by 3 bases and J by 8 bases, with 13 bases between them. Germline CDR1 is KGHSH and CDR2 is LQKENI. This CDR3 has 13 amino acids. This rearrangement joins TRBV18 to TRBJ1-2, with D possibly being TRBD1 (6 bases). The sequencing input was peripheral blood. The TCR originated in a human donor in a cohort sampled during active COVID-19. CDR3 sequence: CASSPTQGQGYTF. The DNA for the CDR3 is TGTGCCAGCTCACCTACACAGGGTCAAGGCTACACCTTC.